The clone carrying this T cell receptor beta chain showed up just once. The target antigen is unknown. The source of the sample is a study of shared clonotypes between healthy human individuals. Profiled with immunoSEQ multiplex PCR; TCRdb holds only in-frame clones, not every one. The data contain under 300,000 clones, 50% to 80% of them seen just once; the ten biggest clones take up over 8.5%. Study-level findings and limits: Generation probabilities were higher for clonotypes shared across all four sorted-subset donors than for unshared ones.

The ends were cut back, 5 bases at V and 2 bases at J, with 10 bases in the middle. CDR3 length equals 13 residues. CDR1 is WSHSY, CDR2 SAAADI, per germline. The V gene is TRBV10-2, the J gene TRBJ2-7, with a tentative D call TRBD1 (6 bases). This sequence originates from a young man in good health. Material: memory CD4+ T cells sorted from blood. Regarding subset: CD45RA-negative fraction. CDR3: CASSKAGAYEQYF. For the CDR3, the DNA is TGCGCCAGCAGTAAGGCAGGGGCCTACGAGCAGTACTTC.